One sample yielded the 12 T cell receptor beta chains listed below, sequenced in a study of blood T cell repertoires in COVID-19. This table comes from immunoSEQ multiplex PCR, and its TCRdb copy is limited to in-frame clones, with some not included. The table includes more than 250,000 clones, about 88% detected once. Sequencing input: peripheral blood. Receptors were obtained from a man aged 18 to 30 with active or convalescent COVID-19.

The rearrangement joins TRBV5-6 to TRBJ1-2; TRBD1 is a possible D gene (5 bases). V gave up 0 bases and J gave up 7 bases, with 13 bases separating them. CDR3 length: 14 amino acids. Germline loops: CDR1 SGHDT, CDR2 YYEEEE. The CDR3 DNA reads TGTGCCAGCAGCTTGGACCCAGGGTGGCTTGGCTACACCTTC. It is translated as CASSLDPGWLGYTF.

The sample holds a few counts of this clone. The V and J genes are TRBV2 and TRBJ1-1; D gene uncertain. From germline, CDR1 is SNHLY and CDR2 FYNNEI. V lost 6 bases to trimming and J lost 0 bases, with 8 bases between them. The CDR3 is 13 amino acids. CDR3 nucleotides: TGTGCCAGCAGACAGTTCATGAACACTGAAGCTTTCTTT. Its translation is CASRQFMNTEAFF.

V usage is TRBV10-3 and J usage is TRBJ1-5, with 9 bases that match TRBD1. Per the germline V gene, CDR1 is ENHRY and CDR2 is SYGVKD. The CDR3 has 13 residues. V shed 11 bases, J shed 6 bases, and the junction held 8 bases outside the gene matches. This CDR3 is CAAGQGTSQPQHF. The CDR3 region has the DNA TGTGCCGCCGGACAGGGGACCTCTCAGCCCCAGCATTTT.

This clone was seen only a few times. The chain employs TRBV12-3 or TRBV12-4 and TRBJ1-1, with TRBD1 as a possible D gene (6 bases). Deletions cut 4 bases from V and 8 bases from J, with 8 bases between. This CDR3 contains 11 residues. The CDR3 bases are TGTGCCAGCAGTTACAGGGTCGAAGCTTTCTTT. This gives the protein CASSYRVEAFF.

The rearrangement uses TRBV25-1 and TRBJ1-4, with D tentatively TRBD1 (6 bases). V gave up 6 bases and J gave up 8 bases, with 10 bases separating them. The CDR3 covers 12 residues. Germline loops: CDR1 MGHDK, CDR2 SYGVNS. The CDR3 DNA follows: TGTGCCAGCAGCCGGACAGTCGAAAAACTGTTTTTT. Translation: CASSRTVEKLFF. The entire variable domain, with the rest obtained from reference TRBV25-1 and TRBJ1-4, is as follows: EADIYQTPRYLVIGTGKKITLECSQTMGHDKMYWYQQDPGMELHLIHYSYGVNSTEKGDLSSESTVSRIRTEHFPLTLESARPSHTSQYLCASSRTVEKLFFGSGTQLSVL.

The CDR3 bases are TGCGCCAGCAGCTTGGCGACGACAGGGCCCTATGGCTACACCTTC. Amino acids: CASSLATTGPYGYTF. The chain is built from TRBV5-1 and TRBJ1-2; 7 bases match TRBD1. The CDR3 is made up of 15 amino acids. Germline CDR1 SGHRS, CDR2 YFSETQ. Germline trimming cut 0 bases from V and 4 bases from J; bases unmatched to any gene: 6.

The CDR3 reads CSVSQGALYEQYF. The DNA for the CDR3 is TGCAGCGTTTCCCAGGGGGCTTTGTACGAGCAGTACTTC. J is TRBJ2-7 and V is TRBV29-1, with 8 nucleotides matching TRBD1. The J segment lost 4 bases and the V segment lost 5 bases, leaving 7 bases of the junction unmatched. CDR3 size: 13 residues. CDR1 is SQVTM and CDR2 is ANQGSEA in the germline V gene.

The CDR3 spells CASRKGFGTQGDRGNYGYTF. The CDR3 nucleotides read TGTGCCAGTAGAAAAGGGTTCGGCACTCAAGGAGACAGGGGAAACTATGGCTACACCTTC. This chain links TRBV19 with TRBJ1-2; TRBD1 matches at 8 bases. Trimming removed 6 bases from V and 2 bases from J; junction bases left unmatched: 23. Germline assignment: CDR1 LNHDA and CDR2 SQIVND (reference sequence). This CDR3 spans 20 amino acids.

V gene TRBV4-1 combines with J gene TRBJ2-5; a possible D gene is TRBD2 (6 bases). There are 19 residues in the CDR3. In germline, CDR1 is MGHRA, CDR2 YSYEKL. Deletions cut 1 base from V and 6 bases from J, with 27 bases between. The CDR3 sequence: CASSQVLPPARGVRKTQYF. Written as DNA, the CDR3 is TGCGCCAGCAGCCAAGTCCTCCCGCCGGCGCGCGGGGTTCGAAAGACCCAGTACTTC.

The rearrangement joins TRBV4-1 to TRBJ1-5; D not certain. Per germline, CDR1 MGHRA and CDR2 YSYEKL. V gave up 0 bases and J gave up 7 bases, with 13 bases separating them. The CDR3 has 15 residues. CDR3 sequence: CASSQDPRAGQPQHF. In DNA, the CDR3 is TGCGCCAGCAGCCAAGATCCGCGGGCAGGACAGCCCCAGCATTTT.

The V gene is TRBV4-1, the J gene TRBJ1-4, with D hard to call. In germline, CDR1 is MGHRA, CDR2 YSYEKL. CDR3 length equals 16 residues. V was cut by 4 bases and J by 4 bases, with 16 bases left in between. In DNA form, the CDR3 reads TGCGCCAGCAGCCCTCTCCCCGGGAGGAGTAATGAAAAACTGTTTTTT. Translation gives CASSPLPGRSNEKLFF.

The CDR3 loop is CASSGTQAAGYTF. CDR3 nucleotide sequence: TGTGCCAGCAGTGGAACACAGGCCGCGGGCTACACCTTC. V usage is TRBV2 and J usage is TRBJ1-2, with a weak D call TRBD1 (5 bases). The V gene lost 4 bases and the J gene lost 8 bases, with 14 bases spanning the gap. This CDR3 comprises 13 residues. Germline V gives CDR1 SNHLY, CDR2 FYNNEI.